Presented here are 15 T cell receptor beta chains from one specimen sequenced in a study of shared clonotypes between healthy human individuals. TCRdb's copy holds only in-frame clones and misses some; the assay was immunoSEQ multiplex PCR. There are 2 million to 2.5 million clones in the sample; approximately 94% occur only once, and roughly 1.1% lies in the top ten. CD45RO negativity and positive selection for CCR7 defined naive CD8 cells, a population that excluded terminally differentiated effector memory CD45RA+ cells. The source material was naive CD8+ T cells sorted from blood. The receptor source for this set is a man in his late teens or twenties in good health.

This chain joins TRBV7-9 and TRBJ2-2; D gene ambiguous. Germline V lookup: CDR1 SEHNR, CDR2 FQNEAQ (reference sequence). This CDR3 comprises 14 residues. The V end was cut by 1 base, the J end by 4 bases, with 7 bases between. The CDR3 protein is CASSLGPSTGELFF. Here the CDR3 DNA reads TGTGCCAGCAGCTTAGGTCCAAGCACCGGGGAGCTGTTTTTT.

The chain joins TRBV4-3 to TRBJ2-1, with 9 bases aligning to TRBD2. The J segment lost 6 bases and the V segment lost 2 bases, leaving 5 bases of the junction unmatched. Germline CDR1 and CDR2: LGHNA and YSLEER. The CDR3 covers 15 residues. The CDR3 loop reads CASSQRAGGANEQFF. The CDR3, as DNA: TGCGCCAGCAGCCAAAGGGCGGGAGGGGCCAATGAGCAGTTCTTC.

The rearrangement uses TRBV5-6 and TRBJ2-1; D gene uncertain. Per the germline V gene, CDR1 is SGHDT and CDR2 is YYEEEE. The CDR3 totals 12 residues. Trimming left V 1 base short and J 9 bases short, with 8 bases between. CDR3 DNA: TGTGCCAGCAGCTTGCTAGGATTTGAGCAGTTCTTC. Translated: CASSLLGFEQFF. The entire variable domain, with the rest obtained from reference TRBV5-6 and TRBJ2-1, is as follows: DAGVTQSPTHLIKTRGQQVTLRCSPKSGHDTVSWYQQALGQGPQFIFQYYEEEERQRGNFPDRFSGHQFPNYSSELNVNALLLGDSALYLCASSLLGFEQFFGPGTRLTVL.

The V and J genes are TRBV29-1 and TRBJ2-3, with D perhaps matching TRBD1 (5 bases). CDR1 is SQVTM and CDR2 is ANQGSEA in the germline V gene. The CDR3 spans 14 residues. Trimming shortened V by 3 bases and J by 2 bases, and 12 bases separated the two germline ends. DNA for the CDR3: TGCAGCGTTGATCAGGGTCCATCCACAGATACGCAGTATTTT. Residues: CSVDQGPSTDTQYF.

Regarding this clone: The sample carries other DNA sequences with the same CDR3. The chain has TRBV9 and TRBJ2-7; D is uncertain. The CDR3 runs to 15 residues. The germline V gene has CDR1 SGDLS and CDR2 YYNGEE. V dropped 0 bases and J dropped 2 bases, with 12 bases sitting between them. CDR3 DNA: TGTGCCAGCAGCGTAGCGGCAGATCGGGCCTACGAGCAGTACTTC. It is translated as CASSVAADRAYEQYF.

The chain carries TRBV6-1 and TRBJ2-7; 7 bases agree with TRBD2. J was trimmed by 2 bases and V by 10 bases; bases with no gene match: 8. CDR3 length: 13 residues. CDR1 MNHNS and CDR2 SASEGT come from the germline V gene. CDR3 residues: CATSPGLPYEQYF. Here the CDR3 DNA reads TGTGCCACCTCACCGGGACTACCCTACGAGCAGTACTTC.

This clone was seen just once. The rearrangement links TRBV19 to TRBJ2-3; tentative D call: TRBD1 (5 bases). The CDR3 runs 13 residues. The V gene's germline CDR1 is LNHDA and CDR2 SQIVND (reference sequence). Trimming left V 6 bases short and J 1 base short, with 8 bases between. The chain's CDR3 is CASSRAGTDTQYF. The CDR3 DNA reads as TGTGCCAGTAGCAGGGCGGGCACAGATACGCAGTATTTT.

The chain joins TRBV7-9 to TRBJ1-3; a weak D match, TRBD1 (5 bases). Trimming stripped 1 base from V and 0 bases from J, with 10 bases between. From germline, CDR1 is SEHNR and CDR2 FQNEAQ (reference sequence). The CDR3 length is 16 residues. The CDR3 region has the DNA TGTGCCAGCAGCTTAGTAGGGGACTTCTCTGGAAACACCATATATTTT. The encoded protein is CASSLVGDFSGNTIYF.

The chain links TRBV25-1 to TRBJ2-7; 7 positions agree with TRBD1. CDR1 is MGHDK and CDR2 is SYGVNS in the germline V gene. The CDR3 extends over 14 amino acids. Trimming removed 5 bases from V and 0 bases from J; junction bases left unmatched: 4. CDR3 sequence (DNA): TGTGCCAGCAGTTTGGGACAGTTCTCCTACGAGCAGTACTTC. Translation gives CASSLGQFSYEQYF.

The chain couples TRBV4-3 to TRBJ2-3; a weak D match, TRBD2 (5 bases). This CDR3 comprises 14 residues. V was pared by 3 bases and J by 1 base, with 8 bases between. Germline CDR1 is LGHNA and CDR2 is YSLEER. The CDR3 DNA sequence: TGCGCCAGCAGCCAGAGCGGACGCACAGATACGCAGTATTTT. Its protein product is CASSQSGRTDTQYF.

The gene calls are TRBV30 and TRBJ2-7; D may correspond to TRBD1 or TRBD2 (6 bases each). The CDR3 loop spans 13 amino acids. V lost 5 bases to trimming and J lost 1 base, with 12 bases between them. The germline gives CDR1 GTSNPN, CDR2 SVGIG (reference sequence). The CDR3 here is CAWEGGYSYEQYF. The CDR3 nucleotides are TGTGCCTGGGAAGGGGGGTATTCCTACGAGCAGTACTTC.

V and J are TRBV19 and TRBJ1-2; the match to TRBD1 covers 7 bases. This CDR3 has 13 residues. Germline assignment: CDR1 LNHDA and CDR2 SQIVND (reference sequence). The J segment lost 4 bases and the V segment lost 9 bases, leaving 8 bases of the junction unmatched. CDR3 loop: CASEGRDSYGYTF. In DNA, the CDR3 is TGTGCCAGCGAGGGACGGGACAGCTATGGCTACACCTTC.

Of note for this clone: The same CDR3 is also encoded by other DNA sequences in this sample. This chain connects TRBV11-2 to TRBJ2-3, with unresolved D. Germline V gene sequence: CDR1 SGHAT, CDR2 FQNNGV. The CDR3 runs to 11 residues. Deletions cut 2 bases from V and 5 bases from J, with 2 bases between. CDR3 sequence: CASSLLDTQYF. The DNA for the CDR3 is TGTGCCAGCAGCTTACTAGATACGCAGTATTTT.

This chain links TRBV4-3 with TRBJ2-3; 16 nucleotides line up with TRBD2. The CDR3 covers 19 residues. CDR1 LGHNA and CDR2 YSLEER come from the germline V gene. V trimming: 3 bases; J trimming: 0 bases; junction bases outside the gene matches: 6. The CDR3 is CASSHGTSGREYSTDTQYF. CDR3 bases: TGCGCCAGCAGCCACGGGACTAGCGGGAGGGAATACAGCACAGATACGCAGTATTTT.

About this clone itself: Other DNA sequences of this sample code for an identical CDR3. V and J are TRBV27 and TRBJ2-7; D assignment may be TRBD1 or TRBD2 (6 bases each). CDR1 is MNHEY and CDR2 is SMNVEV in the germline V gene (reference sequence). V gave up 3 bases and J gave up 5 bases, with 8 bases separating them. This CDR3 comprises 12 residues. This CDR3 is CASSLGGHEQYF. For the CDR3, the DNA is TGTGCCAGCAGTTTGGGGGGCCACGAGCAGTACTTC.